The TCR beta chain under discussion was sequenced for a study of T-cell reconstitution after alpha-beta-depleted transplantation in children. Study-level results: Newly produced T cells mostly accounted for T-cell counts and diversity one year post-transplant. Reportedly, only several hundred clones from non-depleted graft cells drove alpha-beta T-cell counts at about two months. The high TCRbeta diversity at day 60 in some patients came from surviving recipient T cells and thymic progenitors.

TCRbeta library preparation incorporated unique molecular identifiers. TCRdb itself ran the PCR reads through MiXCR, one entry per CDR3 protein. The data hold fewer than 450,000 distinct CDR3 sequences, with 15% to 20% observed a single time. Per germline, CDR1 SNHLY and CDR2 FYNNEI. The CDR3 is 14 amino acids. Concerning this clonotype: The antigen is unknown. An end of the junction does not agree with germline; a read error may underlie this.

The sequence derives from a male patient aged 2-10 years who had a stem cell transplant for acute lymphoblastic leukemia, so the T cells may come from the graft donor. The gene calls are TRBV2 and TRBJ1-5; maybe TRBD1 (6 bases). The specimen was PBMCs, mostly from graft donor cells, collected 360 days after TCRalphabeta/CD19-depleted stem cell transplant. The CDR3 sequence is CASTQDSQSQLQHF. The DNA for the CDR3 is TGTGCCAGCACCCAGGACAGTCAGAGTCAGCTCCAGCATTTT.